A single sample gave rise to the 2 T cell receptor beta chains below, sequenced in a study of CD8+ T cells in alopecia areata. Treatment given: oral pan-JAK inhibitor, 5-10 mg twice daily. cDNA prepared by RNA extraction and subsequent reverse transcription served as the template for sequencing. Only in-frame clones appear in the TCRdb table, and some are missing; sequencing was by immunoSEQ multiplex PCR. The sample has 110,000 to 150,000 clones, roughly four fifths seen once; the top ten hold 20% to 30%. This specimen was CD8+ T cells sorted from blood, taken at week 4, from a patient treated with tofacitinib. Source of these receptors: a human donor with alopecia areata.

The J gene is TRBJ1-1, the V gene TRBV5-8, with D uncertain. The germline gives CDR1 SGHTS, CDR2 YDEGEE. This CDR3 has 12 residues. V was pared by 6 bases and J by 0 bases, with 6 bases between. The CDR3 DNA sequence: TGTGCCAGCAACATGATGAACACTGAAGCTTTCTTT. This gives the protein CASNMMNTEAFF.

The chain has TRBV9 and TRBJ2-5, with D perhaps TRBD2 (7 bases). The germline gives CDR1 SGDLS, CDR2 YYNGEE. Trimming pared 0 bases from V and 4 bases from J, leaving 13 bases between. The CDR3 is 15 residues long. CDR3 sequence reads: CASSVDGGPGETQYF. In DNA form, the CDR3 reads TGTGCCAGCAGCGTAGACGGGGGGCCGGGAGAGACCCAGTACTTC.